Each of the 16 T cell receptor beta chains below was sequenced from the same sample in a study of quantifying T cell responses using KT2 cells. Across the study: RNA was reverse transcribed with TCR alpha and beta constant-region primers.

An oligo carrying a UMI was ligated to the cDNA 3' end. An equimolar mix of RC1.1 and RC1.2 primed the beta chain across TRBC1 and TRBC2. Via MiXCR, TCRdb re-called the UMI-ligation and nested PCR reads, giving one row per CDR3 protein. The sample includes over 40,000 distinct CDR3 sequences, approximately 10% of them seen just once. Sequencing was carried out using PBMCs spiked with cells of the T cell clone KT2. All receptors come from a human donor.

This clonotype was counted only a few times. V usage is TRBV18 and J usage is TRBJ1-2; D is possibly TRBD1 (5 bases). This CDR3 has 15 residues. Trimming pared 3 bases from V and 0 bases from J, leaving 11 bases between. CDR1 and CDR2 from the germline V gene are KGHSH and LQKENI. CDR3: CASSPRQGANYGYTF. CDR3 nucleotide sequence: TGTGCCAGCTCACCCAGGCAGGGAGCTAACTATGGCTACACCTTC.

In its sample, this clonotype was seen once. The CDR3 spells CASSPSYYREKPYEQYF. The CDR3, as DNA: TGTGCCAGCTCACCGAGCTACTACAGGGAAAAGCCCTACGAGCAGTACTTC. The chain couples TRBV18 to TRBJ2-7; maybe TRBD1 (6 bases). This CDR3 contains 17 residues. CDR1 KGHSH and CDR2 LQKENI come from the germline V gene. Trimming stripped 3 bases from V and 2 bases from J, with 20 bases between.

This clonotype was picked up a small number of times. The V call is TRBV7-2, the J call TRBJ2-1; D not certain. This CDR3 has 12 residues. Per the germline V gene, CDR1 is SGHTA and CDR2 is FQGNSA. The V end was cut by 2 bases, the J end by 7 bases, with 6 bases between. The CDR3 protein is CASSLRQNEQFF. The CDR3 nucleotides are TGTGCCAGCAGCTTAAGGCAAAATGAGCAGTTCTTC. The full variable domain, with the rest looked up from reference TRBV7-2 and TRBJ2-1, is GAGVSQSPSNKVTEKGKDVELRCDPISGHTALYWYRQSLGQGLEFLIYFQGNSAPDKSGLPSDRFSAERTGGSVSTLTIQRTQQEDSAVYLCASSLRQNEQFFGPGTRLTVL.

The V and J genes are TRBV6-1 and TRBJ2-5, with 9 bases lining up with TRBD1. The V gene end was trimmed by 7 bases and the J gene end by 5 bases; junction bases not matched to a gene: 8. The CDR3 runs 14 residues. Germline V gene data show CDR1 as MNHNS and CDR2 as SASEGT. The CDR3 protein is CASNPTGGVETQYF. In DNA, the CDR3 is TGTGCCAGCAATCCAACAGGGGGCGTGGAGACCCAGTACTTC.

Many counts were recorded for this clonotype. The chain joins TRBV28 to TRBJ1-2; D may be TRBD1 (6 bases). There are 16 residues in the CDR3. Germline lookup yields CDR1 MDHEN and CDR2 SYDVKM. V lost 4 bases and J lost 6, with 21 bases in between. The CDR3 DNA sequence: TGTGCCAGCAGTTCCGGTGGACAGATCGGGGCGCATGGCTACACCTTC. Protein sequence: CASSSGGQIGAHGYTF.

V and J are TRBV2 and TRBJ1-1, with D perhaps matching TRBD1 (6 bases). Germline values: CDR1 SNHLY, CDR2 FYNNEI. V was cut by 2 bases and J by 7 bases, with 11 bases left in between. CDR3 length: 13 residues. In nucleotides, the CDR3 is TGTGCCAGCAGTGAATCAGGGGTAGGTGAAGCTTTCTTT. Translation: CASSESGVGEAFF.

Written as DNA, the CDR3 is TGTGCCAGCAGCTCCTCGGGCCGGAGGACTGAAGCTTTCTTT. Translation: CASSSSGRRTEAFF. The genes are TRBV7-8 and TRBJ1-1; no reliable D call. Looked up from germline, CDR1 is SGHVS and CDR2 is FQNEAQ. Between the trimmed V and J ends, which lost 4 bases and 5 bases, there was a span of 14 bases. The CDR3 is made up of 14 amino acids.

The chain uses TRBV10-3 and TRBJ2-3, with TRBD1 matching 8 bases. The CDR3 has 16 amino acids. V dropped 5 bases and J dropped 2; count of bases not matched to a gene: 9. Germline CDR1 is ENHRY and CDR2 is SYGVKD. The CDR3 DNA follows: TGTGCCATCAGTCCTAATGCAGGGGGCGACACAGATACGCAGTATTTT. Protein sequence: CAISPNAGGDTDTQYF.

This clonotype was seen ten or more times. V is TRBV11-2 and J is TRBJ2-6; D may be TRBD1 (6 bases). Germline lookup yields CDR1 SGHAT and CDR2 FQNNGV. Deletions cut 3 bases from V and 0 bases from J, with 18 bases between. The length of the CDR3 is 19 residues. DNA for the CDR3: TGTGCCAGCAGCTTGCCCCCGGGACACCTTTTCTCTGGGGCCAACGTCCTGACTTTC. Its protein product is CASSLPPGHLFSGANVLTF. The whole variable domain, remainder taken from reference TRBV11-2 and TRBJ2-6, is EAGVAQSPRYKIIEKRQSVAFWCNPISGHATLYWYQQILGQGPKLLIQFQNNGVVDDSQLPKDRFSAERLKGVDSTLKIQPAKLEDSAVYLCASSLPPGHLFSGANVLTFGAGSRLTVL.

This chain connects TRBV6-5 to TRBJ2-5; tentatively, D is TRBD1 (5 bases). CDR3 length: 16 amino acids. CDR1 is MNHEY, CDR2 SVGAGI, per germline. The V and J ends lost 5 bases and 4 bases respectively, with 20 bases between them. CDR3 in DNA: TGTGCCAGCAGTCCCCTGGACGTGGTGGGGCGAGAGACCCAGTACTTC. Encoded protein: CASSPLDVVGRETQYF.

V and J are TRBV5-1 and TRBJ2-1; D gene ambiguous. CDR3 size: 16 residues. The V end was cut by 1 base, the J end by 8 bases, with 19 bases between. In germline, CDR1 is SGHRS, CDR2 YFSETQ. DNA for the CDR3: TGCGCCAGCAGCTTGTTGGTTTCAGCCCGCACGGATGAGCAGTTCTTC. Its translation: CASSLLVSARTDEQFF.

Only a few counts were recorded for this clonotype. This chain uses TRBV30 with TRBJ1-1; possibly TRBD1 for D (6 bases). Germline CDR1 reads GTSNPN; CDR2 reads SVGIG (reference sequence). Trimming cost V 3 bases and J 1 base, with 12 bases left between them. CDR3 length equals 14 residues. CDR3 nucleotides: TGTGCCTGGAGGCCAGGACAGCCGAACACTGAAGCTTTCTTT. Protein sequence: CAWRPGQPNTEAFF. Variable domain in full (rest from reference TRBV30 and TRBJ1-1): SQTIHQWPATLVQPVGSPLSLECTVEGTSNPNLYWYRQAAGRGLQLLFYSVGIGQISSEVPQNLSASRPQDRQFILSSKKLLLSDSGFYLCAWRPGQPNTEAFFGQGTRLTVV.

This chain joins TRBV6-1 and TRBJ1-5; no firm D call. V was trimmed by 5 bases and J by 3 bases, leaving 17 bases between them. Germline CDR1 MNHNS, CDR2 SASEGT. The CDR3 has 16 residues. CDR3: CASSPRVTSPNQPQHF. The CDR3 DNA reads as TGTGCCAGCAGTCCCCGGGTTACCAGCCCCAATCAGCCCCAGCATTTT.

The table lists this clonotype with many counts. This sequence joins TRBV13 and TRBJ2-3; tentatively, D is TRBD1 or TRBD2 (5 bases each). The CDR3 totals 13 residues. Germline values: CDR1 PRHDT, CDR2 FYEKMQ (reference sequence). Trimming took 8 bases from V and 0 from J, leaving 9 bases between them. Written as DNA, the CDR3 is TGTGCCAGCGGGACCGAGAGCACAGATACGCAGTATTTT. Translating it yields CASGTESTDTQYF. The variable domain in full, with the rest retrieved from reference TRBV13 and TRBJ2-3, is AAGVIQSPRHLIKEKRETATLKCYPIPRHDTVYWYQQGPGQDPQFLISFYEKMQSDKGSIPDRFSAQQFSDYHSELNMSSLELGDSALYFCASGTESTDTQYFGPGTRLTVL.

J is TRBJ2-7 and V is TRBV24-1; a weak D match, TRBD2 (7 bases). Germline CDR1 and CDR2: KGHDR and SFDVKD. Trimming cost V 2 bases and J 0 bases, with 13 bases left between them. The CDR3 is made up of 16 amino acids. The CDR3 nucleotides read TGTGCCACCAGTGATTCGGGGGGCCCTTCCTCCTACGAGCAGTACTTC. Translated, it gives CATSDSGGPSSYEQYF.

In its sample, this clonotype was seen many times. The rearrangement joins TRBV7-3 to TRBJ2-1; 15 nucleotides match TRBD2. This CDR3 is 15 amino acids long. J was trimmed by 9 bases and V by 4 bases; bases with no gene match: 4. CDR1 SGHTA and CDR2 FQGTGA come from the germline V gene. The CDR3 loop is CASSYGLAGGGEQFF. The CDR3 DNA reads TGTGCCAGCAGCTACGGACTAGCGGGGGGGGGTGAGCAGTTCTTC. Variable domain in full (rest from reference TRBV7-3 and TRBJ2-1): GAGVSQTPSNKVTEKGKYVELRCDPISGHTALYWYRQSLGQGPEFLIYFQGTGAADDSGLPNDRFFAVRPEGSVSTLKIQRTERGDSAVYLCASSYGLAGGGEQFFGPGTRLTVL.